This paragraph covers one TCR beta chain sequence. The sample originates from a study of blood T cell repertoires in COVID-19. Overall study context: Acute and convalescent COVID-19 specimens originated in the United States, Italy and Spain.

Profiling relied on immunoSEQ multiplex PCR, and the TCRdb table lists in-frame clones only, not all of them. The table records 200,000 to 250,000 clones, around nine tenths of them present only once. The germline CDR1 and CDR2 sequences are LNHDA and SQIVND (reference sequence). Trimming took 4 bases from V and 1 from J, leaving 5 bases between them. The CDR3 length is 13 residues. The clonotype was recovered from an older woman with acute or convalescent COVID-19. V is TRBV19 and J is TRBJ1-5; D is unresolved. The sequencing input was peripheral blood. The CDR3: CASSTQSNQPQHF. CDR3 in DNA: TGTGCCAGTAGTACTCAGAGCAATCAGCCCCAGCATTTT.